This T cell receptor (beta chain) derives from a study of blood T cells in healthy people across ages. The use of a sample-barcoded 5' primer and a J-beta primer mix characterized a second PCR of roughly 7 to 11 cycles. The authors tagged each cDNA molecule using a template-switch adaptor with 12 random nucleotides. MiXCR was run by TCRdb on the 5' RACE reads, yielding one entry per CDR3 protein. Of 780,000 or so distinct CDR3 sequences in the sample, 45% to 70% were seen once. Notes on the study in general: Without sorted subsets, naive and antigen-experienced compartments could not be conclusively compared. Changes in expanded clonotypes were possibly confounded, as the CMV status of donors was unknown.

Germline V gives CDR1 SGHTA, CDR2 FQGNSA. The CDR3 length is 16 residues. Trimming removed 4 bases from V and 3 bases from J; junction bases left unmatched: 6. This clonotype has just a few counts. Antigen: not known. The TCR sequence derives from a man aged 40-49 years in good health. The J gene is TRBJ2-6, the V gene TRBV7-2, with 7 bases aligning to TRBD1. The sequencing input was blood. CDR3: CASSSGQLIGANVLTF. The CDR3 DNA reads as TGTGCCAGCAGCTCGGGACAGCTAATTGGGGCCAACGTCCTGACTTTC.